What follows is one TCR beta chain and its context. It lacks a known antigen. Base-call qualities are not available, and no considerably larger clone is one nucleotide away. The germline V gene yields SGHTA for CDR1 and FQGTGA for CDR2. V lost 5 bases and J lost 2 bases; the stretch between them is 10 bases long. From its cysteine to its phenylalanine, the CDR3 spans 15 amino acids. The sequence is cut down to CDR3 DNA, 45 bases in frame from base 1. This record belongs to a study of T cell responses to AZD1222 COVID-19 vaccine (dated by TCRdb to the early 2020s). A note on the overall study: Because spike-specific TCR depth and breadth did not differ between the two schedules, AZD1222 recipients who got a second dose at roughly 4 weeks were pooled with those who got a second dose at roughly 12 weeks. Trial participants were enrolled by age into subgroups of 18-55, 56-69 and 70-plus years, and roughly 150, 30 and 60 TCR-sequenced participants, respectively, were included in these subgroups. TCR sequencing was performed for over 230 trial participants, of whom 207 were given two doses of AZD1222 and some 26 were given two doses of MenACWY control vaccine. General conclusions and limits of the study: The 56-69-year group was small, and its depth increase did not reach significance, likely because of low power. Conclusions about previously exposed vaccinees are limited, since just a handful of AZD1222 recipients were seropositive for SARS-CoV-2 at baseline. Epitopes outside the regions mutated in the B.1.351 and B.1.1.7 variants were reportedly recognized by nearly half of the unique spike-specific TCRs. Because no day 14 peak-response samples were available, repertoires were characterized only after the peak T cell response. Spike-specific TCR breadth and depth rose significantly after two AZD1222 doses compared with day 0 and with MenACWY recipients. Participants were mostly white British and included more females than males, and it was suggested by the authors that clonal diversity may have been underestimated. The whole spike protein was spanned by vaccine-associated CD4 TCRs, and dominant responses were seen in regions 160-218 and 743-854.

The time point label here, explained by the study, means: baseline before first vaccination. The vaccinee samples were drawn from two UK trials, COV001 and COV002, one of which was a single-blind randomized controlled phase 2/3 trial testing AZD1222 (ChAdOx1 nCoV-19) in healthy adults. For TCRbeta chain sequencing, PBMC samples were collected from trial participants at day 0 and at day 28 after the second dose. The CDR3 regions of human TCRbeta chains were subjected to immunosequencing. The authors' pipeline ran thus. TCRs in the repertoires were matched against a reference library of SARS-CoV-2-specific TCRs that had been generated with the MIRA antigen-specificity platform. Breadth was defined as the fraction of unique TCRs that were SARS-CoV-2-associated. Depth was defined as the fraction of total T cells that were SARS-CoV-2-associated. Each spike-specific TCR was assigned to its reactive spike region and to a CD4 or CD8 class using the MIRA data. Log10-transformed breadth and depth values were compared by one-way ANOVA with Sidak's multiple comparisons tests. TCRdb took over this immuneACCESS table, retaining in-frame rearrangements with V and J assigned. Such tables are incomplete; in checked studies, under half of the missing clones stem from an unresolved V gene, and the remainder is unexplained. V and J calls and clone size come straight from that table; D and trimming were deduced from the DNA. The sample contains about 150,000 clones, 90% to 95% of them found a single time. In total, the top ten clones hold roughly 9.1% of the sample.

The receptor was isolated from an adult in good health. The V and J segments used are TRBV7-3 and TRBJ2-6; the D segment could be TRBD1, given 6 matching bases. The source material was peripheral blood, sampled on day 0 of AZD1222 vaccination. The nucleotides are TGTGCCAGCAGCCCTAACAGGGCTGGGGCCAACGTCCTGACTTTC. The resulting protein is CASSPNRAGANVLTF.